This T cell receptor (beta chain) was recovered during a study of blood T cell repertoires in COVID-19. Across 20 to 25 US areas, participants ranged in age from about 18 to 90 years. Generated by immunoSEQ multiplex PCR, the TCRdb table keeps only in-frame clones and is missing some. Here the sample spans roughly 320,000 clones, 85% to 90% being singletons. The germline CDR1 and CDR2 sequences are LNHDA and SQIVND (reference sequence). This CDR3 is 15 amino acids long. The V segment lost 3 bases and the J segment 3 bases; nucleotides outside the gene matches: 4. The specimen was PBMCs or T cells enriched from blood (not recorded which). The rearrangement uses TRBV19 and TRBJ2-7, with 11 bases identical to TRBD2. The clonotype was recovered from a man between 25 and 39 years old who had recovered from COVID-19. The CDR3 loop reads CASSIFLAGGYEQYF. CDR3 sequence (DNA): TGTGCCAGTAGTATCTTCCTAGCGGGAGGCTACGAGCAGTACTTC.